This TCR beta chain was profiled in a study of cytomegalovirus exposure and HLA in healthy donors. Turning to the study itself: A preliminary data release comprised roughly 80 million unique TCRs obtained from HLA-typed donors.

Vbeta (60) and Jbeta (13) primers were used in the PCR. Sequencing was performed with immunoSEQ multiplex PCR; in TCRdb, only in-frame clones are kept and a portion is missing. The sample carries more than 100,000 clones, over 60% recorded once. The CDR3 is 13 amino acids. The V and J ends lost 0 bases and 14 bases, in that order; junction bases with no gene match: 9. The germline gives CDR1 LGHNA, CDR2 YSLEER. Concerning this clone: Antigen: not known.

Study results and limitations: Later analysis associated a missense DCLRE1C variant with TCR beta V- and J-gene trimming. After further analysis at a later stage, some 15,000 TCR beta sequences were associated with HLA alleles at 0.05 false discovery rate. Likely technical artifact: a cluster of highly shared sequence variants.

Sequences were obtained from PBMCs. The TCR comes from a woman aged 40 to 55 in good health and CMV-seropositive. The chain carries TRBV4-3 and TRBJ1-2; the match to TRBD1 covers 7 bases. The CDR3 spells CASSQDHEGTETF. DNA for the CDR3: TGCGCCAGCAGCCAAGACCACGAAGGGACAGAAACCTTC.